A selection of T cell receptor beta chains follows, all from one sample in a study of CD8 T cells in Susac syndrome. TCRdb used MiXCR to reprocess the immunoSEQ multiplex PCR reads, holding one entry per CDR3 protein. The table includes about 73,000 distinct CDR3 sequences, roughly 94% detected once. The source material was CD8+ T cells from PBMCs. The receptors stem from a human donor with multiple sclerosis. CDR3s include the opening cysteine and the closing phenylalanine or tryptophan. A D gene is named only where the DNA matches it firmly. The size field is filled for only some rows; it gives once, few, many or a size class.

j_call: TRBJ1-1; v_call: TRBV13; clone_size: NA; d_call: TRBD1; cdr3_nt: TGTGCCAGCAGCTTCGGACCTGGGACAGAGAACACTGAAGCTTTCTTT; cdr3_aa: CASSFGPGTENTEAFF
j_call: TRBJ2-7; v_call: TRBV7-6; clone_size: NA; d_call: TRBD2; cdr3_nt: TGTGCCAGCAGCCTCACTAGCGGGGTAAGCTCCTACGAGCAGTACTTC; cdr3_aa: CASSLTSGVSSYEQYF
j_call: TRBJ2-6; v_call: TRBV13; clone_size: NA; d_call: NA; cdr3_nt: TGTGCCAGCAGACTTGGGGAAGGCTCTGGGGCCAACGTCCTGACTTTC; cdr3_aa: CASRLGEGSGANVLTF
j_call: TRBJ2-1; v_call: TRBV3-1; clone_size: NA; d_call: TRBD2; cdr3_nt: TGTGCCAGCAGCCCCACTAGCGGGATAGATAGTGAGCAGTTCTTC; cdr3_aa: CASSPTSGIDSEQFF
j_call: TRBJ2-1; v_call: TRBV13; clone_size: NA; d_call: NA; cdr3_nt: TGTGCCAGCAGCCCCGAGGGACTTAAGGGTGAGCAGTTCTTC; cdr3_aa: CASSPEGLKGEQFF
j_call: TRBJ2-2; v_call: TRBV15; clone_size: once; d_call: NA; cdr3_nt: TGTGCCACCGCCCTGGGAGTACAGAACACCGGGGAGCTGTTTTTT; cdr3_aa: CATALGVQNTGELFF
j_call: TRBJ1-4; v_call: TRBV10-3; clone_size: NA; d_call: NA; cdr3_nt: TGTGCCATCAGTGACGGGGAAACTAATGAAAAACTGTTTTTT; cdr3_aa: CAISDGETNEKLFF
j_call: TRBJ1-5; v_call: TRBV27; clone_size: once; d_call: NA; cdr3_nt: TGTGCCAGCAGTTCAGGGTTGAGCAATCAGCCCCAGCATTTT; cdr3_aa: CASSSGLSNQPQHF
j_call: TRBJ2-7; v_call: TRBV5-1; clone_size: NA; d_call: TRBD1; cdr3_nt: TGCGCCAGCAGCTCCACAGGGACAGGCGAGAACTACGAGCAGTACTTC; cdr3_aa: CASSSTGTGENYEQYF
j_call: TRBJ2-1; v_call: TRBV29-1; clone_size: NA; d_call: NA; cdr3_nt: TGCAGCGTTGAATCTGCGGGTTTCAATGAGCAGTTCTTC; cdr3_aa: CSVESAGFNEQFF
j_call: TRBJ2-2; v_call: TRBV30; clone_size: NA; d_call: TRBD2; cdr3_nt: TGTGCCTGGAGTAAAACGGGGGGGGCCGCCGGGGAGCTGTTTTTT; cdr3_aa: CAWSKTGGAAGELFF
j_call: TRBJ2-3; v_call: TRBV27; clone_size: NA; d_call: TRBD2; cdr3_nt: TGTGCCAGCAGTTTAACCCTCTCGCGACTAGCAGGCACAGATACGCAGTATTTT; cdr3_aa: CASSLTLSRLAGTDTQYF
j_call: TRBJ2-7; v_call: TRBV7-9; clone_size: NA; d_call: NA; cdr3_nt: TGTGCCAGCAGCTTGGGGGGTCAGAACGAGCAGTACTTC; cdr3_aa: CASSLGGQNEQYF
j_call: TRBJ1-6; v_call: TRBV7-2; clone_size: NA; d_call: NA; cdr3_nt: TGTGCCAGCAGCTTATGGGCTCGGCAGGCCTATAATTCACCCCTCCACTTT; cdr3_aa: CASSLWARQAYNSPLHF
j_call: TRBJ2-2; v_call: TRBV25-1; clone_size: NA; d_call: TRBD2; cdr3_nt: TGTGCCAGCAGTGCGCCGGGACTACGGAACACCGGGGAGCTGTTTTTT; cdr3_aa: CASSAPGLRNTGELFF
j_call: TRBJ2-1; v_call: TRBV18; clone_size: NA; d_call: NA; cdr3_nt: TGTGCCAGCTCACCAGTCGCAGGGGCCAATGAGCAGTTCTTC; cdr3_aa: CASSPVAGANEQFF
j_call: TRBJ1-1; v_call: TRBV5-1; clone_size: NA; d_call: TRBD1; cdr3_nt: TGCGCCAGCAGCTTGGCAGGGGGCGAAGCTTTCTTT; cdr3_aa: CASSLAGGEAFF
j_call: TRBJ1-1; v_call: TRBV27; clone_size: NA; d_call: NA; cdr3_nt: TGTGCCAGCAGCCGAGGGGGGGCCGCAACTGAAGCTTTCTTT; cdr3_aa: CASSRGGAATEAFF
j_call: TRBJ2-2; v_call: TRBV6-1; clone_size: once; d_call: TRBD2; cdr3_nt: TGTGCCAGCAGTCCGTTCGGGACTAGCGGGGGGCTGAACACCGGGGAGCTGTTTTTT; cdr3_aa: CASSPFGTSGGLNTGELFF
j_call: TRBJ2-7; v_call: TRBV11-1; clone_size: NA; d_call: NA; cdr3_nt: TGTGCCAGCAGTACCGGGACTGACGAGCAGTACTTC; cdr3_aa: CASSTGTDEQYF
j_call: TRBJ2-5; v_call: TRBV11-2; clone_size: once; d_call: TRBD2; cdr3_nt: TGTGCCAGCAGCTTAGTCGCCTTGACTAGCGGGTACCAAGAGACCCAGTACTTC; cdr3_aa: CASSLVALTSGYQETQYF
j_call: TRBJ1-2; v_call: TRBV29-1; clone_size: NA; d_call: TRBD1; cdr3_nt: TGCAGCGCCAGGACAGGGGGCTATGGCTACACCTTC; cdr3_aa: CSARTGGYGYTF
j_call: TRBJ2-7; v_call: TRBV25-1; clone_size: NA; d_call: NA; cdr3_nt: TGTGCCAGCAGTGACCCAGGGAGGGGGCGGGGCGAGCAGTACTTC; cdr3_aa: CASSDPGRGRGEQYF
j_call: TRBJ2-1; v_call: TRBV19; clone_size: NA; d_call: NA; cdr3_nt: TGTGCCAGTACCGGGGGATACAATGAGCAGTTCTTC; cdr3_aa: CASTGGYNEQFF
j_call: TRBJ1-2; v_call: TRBV13; clone_size: NA; d_call: NA; cdr3_nt: TGTGCCAGCAGCCCATCCCCCGGTGAAGATGGCTACACCTTC; cdr3_aa: CASSPSPGEDGYTF
j_call: TRBJ2-7; v_call: TRBV7-9; clone_size: once; d_call: NA; cdr3_nt: TGTGCCAGCAGCTACACGCGTCCTTCCGAGCAGTACTTC; cdr3_aa: CASSYTRPSEQYF
j_call: TRBJ2-7; v_call: TRBV28; clone_size: NA; d_call: NA; cdr3_nt: TGTGCCAGCTCCCGTCGGCCGATTGGCTACGAGCAGTACTTC; cdr3_aa: CASSRRPIGYEQYF
j_call: TRBJ2-1; v_call: TRBV29-1; clone_size: NA; d_call: TRBD2; cdr3_nt: TGCAGCGTCGATAGCGGGCACTTTTACAATGAGCAGTTCTTC; cdr3_aa: CSVDSGHFYNEQFF
j_call: TRBJ1-1; v_call: TRBV7-9; clone_size: NA; d_call: NA; cdr3_nt: TGTGCCAGCAGCTCTAGGGGTGGGGGGCTGAACACTGAAGCTTTCTTT; cdr3_aa: CASSSRGGGLNTEAFF
j_call: TRBJ2-5; v_call: TRBV14; clone_size: NA; d_call: NA; cdr3_nt: TGTGCCAGCAGCCAAATGAAGGGGACCCAGTACTTC; cdr3_aa: CASSQMKGTQYF
j_call: TRBJ2-5; v_call: TRBV29-1; clone_size: NA; d_call: NA; cdr3_nt: TGCAGCGTTCAGAAACCTCTAGACCGAGAGACCCAGTACTTC; cdr3_aa: CSVQKPLDRETQYF
j_call: TRBJ1-1; v_call: TRBV12-3/TRBV12-4; clone_size: NA; d_call: NA; cdr3_nt: TGTGCCAGCAGGGTGAACACTGAAGCTTTCTTT; cdr3_aa: CASRVNTEAFF
j_call: TRBJ2-7; v_call: TRBV5-1; clone_size: NA; d_call: TRBD1; cdr3_nt: TGCGCCAGCAGCTTGACCGGGACAGGGAGCGAGCAGTACTTC; cdr3_aa: CASSLTGTGSEQYF
j_call: TRBJ2-7; v_call: TRBV6-5; clone_size: NA; d_call: NA; cdr3_nt: TGTGCCAGCCGTAGAGAGATTTCCTACGAGCAGTACTTC; cdr3_aa: CASRREISYEQYF
j_call: TRBJ2-1; v_call: TRBV29-1; clone_size: NA; d_call: NA; cdr3_nt: TGCAGCGGCTCCCGCAGGGATCGGGATGAGCAGTTCTTC; cdr3_aa: CSGSRRDRDEQFF
j_call: TRBJ2-2; v_call: TRBV19; clone_size: NA; d_call: TRBD1; cdr3_nt: TGTGCCAGTATACCGGGACAGCCGAACACCGGGGAGCTGTTTTTT; cdr3_aa: CASIPGQPNTGELFF
j_call: TRBJ2-7; v_call: TRBV12-3/TRBV12-4; clone_size: NA; d_call: NA; cdr3_nt: TGTGCCAGCAGCGGGACCCGATTCGGGGAGCAGTACTTC; cdr3_aa: CASSGTRFGEQYF
j_call: TRBJ1-4; v_call: TRBV23-1; clone_size: once; d_call: NA; cdr3_nt: TGCGCCAGCGGTCGGAACAGGGAGGAAAAACTGTTTTTT; cdr3_aa: CASGRNREEKLFF
j_call: TRBJ2-2; v_call: TRBV4-1; clone_size: NA; d_call: NA; cdr3_nt: TGCGCCAGCAGCCTTCAGGGGAAGAACACCGGGGAGCTGTTTTTT; cdr3_aa: CASSLQGKNTGELFF
j_call: TRBJ1-5; v_call: TRBV7-9; clone_size: NA; d_call: NA; cdr3_nt: TGTGCCAGCAGCGGACGGGACACGCAATATAGCAATCAGCCCCAGCATTTT; cdr3_aa: CASSGRDTQYSNQPQHF
j_call: TRBJ2-7; v_call: TRBV29-1; clone_size: NA; d_call: TRBD2; cdr3_nt: TGCAGCGTTGAAGGGACTAGCGAATACGAGCAGTACTTC; cdr3_aa: CSVEGTSEYEQYF
j_call: TRBJ1-2; v_call: TRBV6-6; clone_size: NA; d_call: TRBD1; cdr3_nt: TGTGCCAGCAGCCACACGCAGGGGGCCTATGGCTACACCTTC; cdr3_aa: CASSHTQGAYGYTF
j_call: TRBJ2-1; v_call: TRBV9; clone_size: NA; d_call: TRBD2; cdr3_nt: TGTGCCAGCACCGCGGGGGGCTCTTACAATGAGCAGTTCTTC; cdr3_aa: CASTAGGSYNEQFF
j_call: TRBJ2-5; v_call: TRBV28; clone_size: NA; d_call: NA; cdr3_nt: TGTGCCAGCAGGACCACAGGGCCAACGCCCACGAAAGAGACCCAGTACTTC; cdr3_aa: CASRTTGPTPTKETQYF
j_call: TRBJ1-5; v_call: TRBV7-2; clone_size: NA; d_call: NA; cdr3_nt: TGTGCCAGCAGCTTGGCCCCGGGCAATCAGCCCCAGCATTTT; cdr3_aa: CASSLAPGNQPQHF
j_call: TRBJ1-6; v_call: TRBV6-5; clone_size: NA; d_call: NA; cdr3_nt: TGTGCCAGCAGTCGGGAGGCCGGACAGCCTTCACCCCTCCACTTT; cdr3_aa: CASSREAGQPSPLHF
j_call: TRBJ2-3; v_call: TRBV7-2; clone_size: NA; d_call: NA; cdr3_nt: TGTGCCAGCAGCTTAGACGAATTGACGGATTACACAGATACGCAGTATTTT; cdr3_aa: CASSLDELTDYTDTQYF
j_call: TRBJ2-5; v_call: TRBV29-1; clone_size: once; d_call: NA; cdr3_nt: TGCAGCGTTGATGGAGCGACCCAGTACTTC; cdr3_aa: CSVDGATQYF
j_call: TRBJ2-7; v_call: TRBV5-1; clone_size: NA; d_call: NA; cdr3_nt: TGCGCCAGCAGCTTTCTCCCCACCTACGAGCAGTACTTC; cdr3_aa: CASSFLPTYEQYF
j_call: TRBJ1-1; v_call: TRBV6-2/TRBV6-3; clone_size: NA; d_call: TRBD1; cdr3_nt: TGTGCCAGCAGTTACTCGAAAGACAGGGGGGACACTGAAGCTTTCTTT; cdr3_aa: CASSYSKDRGDTEAFF
j_call: TRBJ2-7; v_call: TRBV29-1; clone_size: NA; d_call: TRBD1; cdr3_nt: TGCAGCGCTGGGACAGGGATCGACGAGCAGTACTTC; cdr3_aa: CSAGTGIDEQYF
j_call: TRBJ1-2; v_call: TRBV12-3/TRBV12-4; clone_size: NA; d_call: NA; cdr3_nt: TGTGCCAGCAGTCCTTTGAGGGGGATGATCGATGGCTACACCTTC; cdr3_aa: CASSPLRGMIDGYTF
j_call: TRBJ2-3; v_call: TRBV5-1; clone_size: NA; d_call: NA; cdr3_nt: TGCGCCAGCAGCGGGAGATCTAGCACAGATACGCAGTATTTT; cdr3_aa: CASSGRSSTDTQYF
j_call: TRBJ2-1; v_call: TRBV9; clone_size: NA; d_call: NA; cdr3_nt: TGTGCCAGCAGCGGTGGCGCCTTGGGTGCTGAGCAGTTCTTC; cdr3_aa: CASSGGALGAEQFF
j_call: TRBJ1-4; v_call: TRBV3-1; clone_size: NA; d_call: NA; cdr3_nt: TGTGCCAGCAGCCCCCAAGTAGGGGGGGATGAAAAACTGTTTTTT; cdr3_aa: CASSPQVGGDEKLFF
j_call: TRBJ2-3; v_call: TRBV7-6; clone_size: NA; d_call: NA; cdr3_nt: TGTGCCAGCAGCTTACGCGTCAGGGGAGGAACAGATACGCAGTATTTT; cdr3_aa: CASSLRVRGGTDTQYF
j_call: TRBJ2-7; v_call: TRBV19; clone_size: NA; d_call: NA; cdr3_nt: TGTGCCAGTAGTACGATCGGGGAGCAGTACTTC; cdr3_aa: CASSTIGEQYF
j_call: TRBJ2-1; v_call: TRBV29-1; clone_size: NA; d_call: NA; cdr3_nt: TGCAGCGTTCCCCATAACAATGAGCAGTTCTTC; cdr3_aa: CSVPHNNEQFF
j_call: TRBJ2-7; v_call: TRBV27; clone_size: NA; d_call: NA; cdr3_nt: TGTGCCAGCAGTTACGGTGTATCGGGCGAGCAGTACTTC; cdr3_aa: CASSYGVSGEQYF
j_call: TRBJ2-1; v_call: TRBV6-5; clone_size: NA; d_call: NA; cdr3_nt: TGTGCCAGCAGTTACTCCGACCGACCAACTACCTACAATGAGCAGTTCTTC; cdr3_aa: CASSYSDRPTTYNEQFF